One and the same sample provided the 3 T cell receptor beta chains below, sequenced in a study of tumor-infiltrating lymphocytes in primary liver carcinoma. Germline DNA was also extracted, and blood RNA was taken from unsorted whole blood. The template, roughly 550 ng total RNA, yielded TCR beta cDNA made with a constant-region primer. Slightly modified ARM-PCR with three nested multiplex PCR rounds yielded TCR beta libraries. Two initial PCR rounds of ten to eleven cycles each paired TRBV1-TRBV30 forward primers with a C-beta reverse primer. TCRdb reanalysed the multiplex PCR reads using MiXCR and keeps one entry per CDR3 protein. This sample has 300,000 to 400,000 distinct CDR3 sequences, with approximately 65% found just once. The sequencing input was peripheral blood. The source is a man in his forties with primary liver carcinoma and hepatitis B virus infection.

This clonotype was seen a handful of times. The chain has TRBV7-9 and TRBJ2-7, with 7 bases lining up with TRBD1. This CDR3 has 12 residues. The germline V gene encodes CDR1 SEHNR and CDR2 FQNEAQ (reference sequence). V shed 8 bases, J shed 0 bases, and the junction held 1 base outside the gene matches. CDR3 in amino acids: CASRDSSYEQYF. CDR3 nucleotides: TGTGCCAGCCGGGACAGCTCCTACGAGCAGTACTTC.

This clonotype was detected only a few times. The chain uses TRBV28 and TRBJ2-1; TRBD2 matches 14 bases. Trimming took 3 bases from V and 6 from J; bases not matched to a gene: 4. The germline gives CDR1 MDHEN, CDR2 SYDVKM. The CDR3 length is 16 residues. The CDR3: CASSFPGLAGGNEQFF. In DNA form, the CDR3 reads TGTGCCAGCAGTTTCCCCGGACTAGCGGGAGGCAATGAGCAGTTCTTC.

At least ten counts were recorded for this clonotype. This chain joins TRBV6-1 and TRBJ2-1; a weak D match, TRBD2 (6 bases). Germline V gene data show CDR1 as MNHNS and CDR2 as SASEGT. Deletions cut 8 bases from V and 0 bases from J, with 14 bases between. This CDR3 is built from 15 residues. CDR3 amino acids: CASSSPGSSYNEQFF. CDR3 nucleotide sequence: TGTGCCAGCTCATCCCCCGGGAGCTCCTACAATGAGCAGTTCTTC.